What follows are 16 T cell receptor beta chains derived from one specimen sequenced in a study of human T cells and chemical hapten exposure. Time point specified: patch test 1, 2 weeks after DPC sensitization. Treatment defined: therapeutic diphenylcyclopropenone sensitization with weekly scalp DPC. One entry per CDR3 protein results from TCRdb running MiXCR on the RACE reads. The table includes around 340,000 distinct CDR3 sequences, under 8% detected once. Sequencing used whole blood, obtained in connection with sensitization to the hapten diphenylcyclopropenone (DPC). The origin of the receptors is a woman between 18 and 30 years old with alopecia areata. Some clones in this sample may be carry-over from other donors' samples.

V usage is TRBV6-5 and J usage is TRBJ2-1; a possible D gene is TRBD2 (5 bases). Trimming took 9 bases from V and 6 from J, leaving 18 bases between them. Germline V CDR1 and CDR2: MNHEY, SVGAGI. CDR3 length equals 14 residues. In nucleotides, the CDR3 is TGTGCCAGTTTCCGGGCCCTGGACTTCAATGAGCAGTTCTTC. Translated, it gives CASFRALDFNEQFF.

V gene TRBV9 combines with J gene TRBJ2-3; TRBD1 aligns across 7 bases. CDR1 and CDR2 (germline): SGDLS, YYNGEE. J was trimmed by 4 bases and V by 4 bases; bases with no gene match: 6. This CDR3 contains 14 residues. CDR3 nucleotide sequence: TGTGCCAGCAGCACTCTAGGGGGCTCAGATACGCAGTATTTT. Protein: CASSTLGGSDTQYF.

The chain carries TRBV4-2 and TRBJ2-5, with D unclear. V lost 0 bases and J 4 bases, leaving 3 bases between the germline ends. The CDR3 is 12 residues long. Germline lookup yields CDR1 LGHNA and CDR2 YNFKEQ. The CDR3 DNA reads TGTGCCAGCAGCCAAGAAAGAGAGACCCAGTACTTC. Translating gives CASSQERETQYF.

The CDR3 reads CASSSHEQGYYGYTF. Here the CDR3 DNA reads TGTGCCAGCAGTTCGCATGAACAGGGGTACTATGGCTACACCTTC. The V gene is TRBV12-3 or TRBV12-4, the J gene TRBJ1-2; 7 nucleotides agree with TRBD1. This CDR3 comprises 15 residues. After removal of 4 bases from V and 3 bases from J, the junction contained 8 bases not matched to a gene.

The chain is built from TRBV12-3 or TRBV12-4 and TRBJ1-1; D possibly corresponds to TRBD1 (5 bases). The CDR3 is 14 residues long. Between the trimmed V and J ends, which lost 6 bases and 3 bases, there was a span of 14 bases. CDR3 sequence (DNA): TGTGCCAGCAGCCCCGCGGGGCGGTACACTGAAGCTTTCTTT. Translated, it gives CASSPAGRYTEAFF.

The rearrangement joins TRBV29-1 to TRBJ2-2, with TRBD1 matching over 7 bases. The germline gives CDR1 SQVTM, CDR2 ANQGSEA. The CDR3 is 15 amino acids. V gave up 4 bases and J gave up 3 bases; unmatched junction bases: 8. As DNA, the CDR3 is TGCAGCGTTGCTGGACAGGCATCGGACACCGGGGAGCTGTTTTTT. It specifies CSVAGQASDTGELFF.

This clonotype showed up just a few times. The chain employs TRBV25-1 and TRBJ2-1; the match to TRBD2 covers 7 bases. The CDR3 totals 16 residues. Germline V gene data show CDR1 as MGHDK and CDR2 as SYGVNS. Unmatched junction bases numbered 9, after V lost 1 base and J lost 6 bases. CDR3 residues: CASSEFGGGLFNEQFF. CDR3 in DNA: TGTGCCAGCAGTGAATTCGGCGGGGGACTCTTCAATGAGCAGTTCTTC.

The chain combines TRBV6-5 with TRBJ2-7; D gene ambiguous. The CDR3 sequence is 13 residues long. Germline V gene lookup returns CDR1 MNHEY and CDR2 SVGAGI. V was pared by 0 bases and J by 1 base, with 4 bases between. In DNA form, the CDR3 reads TGTGCCAGCAGTTACTCTGGGTCCTACGAGCAGTACTTC. Its translation is CASSYSGSYEQYF.

The CDR3: CASSFSPPSPLHF. The CDR3 DNA sequence: TGTGCCAGCAGTTTTAGTCCACCCTCACCCCTCCACTTT. This sequence joins TRBV27 and TRBJ1-6; D unresolved. The CDR3 loop spans 13 amino acids. V lost 3 bases and J lost 10, with 10 bases in between. Germline CDR1 and CDR2: MNHEY and SMNVEV (reference sequence).

V gene TRBV2 combines with J gene TRBJ2-1; D is uncertain. The V and J ends lost 7 bases and 9 bases respectively, with 16 bases between them. CDR3 length: 13 amino acids. Germline values: CDR1 SNHLY, CDR2 FYNNEI. The CDR3 loop reads CASTDPRYGEQFF. The CDR3 DNA follows: TGTGCCAGCACCGACCCCCGATACGGTGAGCAGTTCTTC.

This clonotype occurred a few times. The rearrangement links TRBV27 to TRBJ1-2; TRBD1 is a possible D gene (6 bases). The CDR3 runs to 15 residues. Germline loops: CDR1 MNHEY, CDR2 SMNVEV (reference sequence). Trimming cost V 6 bases and J 4 bases, with 18 bases left between them. The CDR3 nucleotides are TGTGCCAGCAGCCCCGCCGGAGAGGGGGGCTATGGCTACACCTTC. Its protein product is CASSPAGEGGYGYTF.

The gene calls are TRBV7-9 and TRBJ2-6; no reliable D call. The V end was cut by 0 bases, the J end by 15 bases, with 12 bases between. CDR1 and CDR2 from the germline V gene are SEHNR and FQNEAQ (reference sequence). The CDR3 is made up of 13 amino acids. Written as DNA, the CDR3 is TGTGCCAGCAGCTTAGCGGCGGTCCTCAACCTGACTTTC. It codes for CASSLAAVLNLTF. The full variable domain, completed using reference TRBV7-9 and TRBJ2-6, is DTGVSQNPRHKITKRGQNVTFRCDPISEHNRLYWYRQTLGQGPEFLTYFQNEAQLEKSRLLSDRFSAERPKGSFSTLEIQRTEQGDSAMYLCASSLAAVLNLTFGAGSRLTVL.

This clonotype was seen at least ten times. Sequence at one end of the junction differs from germline and may be a read error. The chain couples TRBV5-6 to TRBJ1-2; 9 nucleotides agree with TRBD1. The CDR3 spans 15 residues. Germline V CDR1 and CDR2: SGHDT, YYEEEE. In DNA, the CDR3 is TGTGCCAGCAGCTACCCGACAGGGGGTCGTATGGAACCCTCCTTC. Protein: CASSYPTGGRMEPSF.

This clonotype was seen only a few times. The chain employs TRBV6-2 or TRBV6-3 and TRBJ2-7; 8 bases line up with TRBD1. After removal of 6 bases from V and 3 bases from J, the junction contained 4 bases not matched to a gene. The length of the CDR3 is 13 residues. Germline V gene data show CDR1 as MNHEY and CDR2 as SVGEGT. CDR3 DNA: TGTGCCAGCAGAACCACAGGGGGCTACGAGCAGTACTTC. Translation: CASRTTGGYEQYF.

This clonotype occurred many times. The gene calls are TRBV25-1 and TRBJ2-7, with a tentative D call TRBD1 (6 bases). Per the germline V gene, CDR1 is MGHDK and CDR2 is SYGVNS. The CDR3 totals 15 residues. With 4 bases removed from V and 0 bases from J, the gap between germline ends came to 13 bases. The CDR3 DNA follows: TGTGCCAGCAGTGGCCCGACAGGCCTCTCCTACGAGCAGTACTTC. It is translated as CASSGPTGLSYEQYF.

The genes are TRBV6-5 and TRBJ2-5; a weak D match, TRBD2 (6 bases). The CDR3 totals 14 residues. Trimming left V 0 bases short and J 5 bases short, with 10 bases between. The V gene's germline CDR1 is MNHEY and CDR2 SVGAGI. The CDR3 sequence: CASSYSTAGETQYF. CDR3 nucleotide sequence: TGTGCCAGCAGTTACTCTACTGCGGGGGAGACCCAGTACTTC.